This is a list of T cell receptor beta chains from one sample in a study of cytomegalovirus exposure and HLA in healthy donors. The data were produced by immunoSEQ multiplex PCR, yet TCRdb's version contains in-frame clones alone and is incomplete. In all, the sample yields 100,000 to 150,000 clones. The sequenced sample consisted of PBMCs. These receptors all come from a young man in good health and CMV-seronegative. CDR3s include the opening cysteine and the closing phenylalanine or tryptophan. The D gene is left open where the match is weak.

J,D,V,DNA,CDR3
TRBJ1-2,.,TRBV5-6,TGTGCCAGCAGCTTGGGCCCACAGGGAAAGGGTGGCTACACCTTC,CASSLGPQGKGGYTF
TRBJ1-1,.,TRBV28,TGTGCCAGCAGTTCCCCCAGGCGCGAGAACACTGAAGCTTTCTTT,CASSSPRRENTEAFF
TRBJ2-5,TRBD2,TRBV5-1,TGCGCCAGCAGCCCAATGACTAGCGGGAGTGAGACCCAGTACTTC,CASSPMTSGSETQYF
TRBJ2-3,.,TRBV4-1,TGCGCCAGCACGGAGCGATTAGGCGGGGATACGCAGTATTTT,CASTERLGGDTQYF
TRBJ1-5,.,TRBV7-9,TGTGCCAGCAGCTTAGCCGGGGGCAATCAGCCCCAGCATTTT,CASSLAGGNQPQHF
TRBJ1-1,TRBD1,TRBV14,TGTGCCAGCAGTCTCACAGGGGTAGTCACTGAAGCTTTCTTT,CASSLTGVVTEAFF
TRBJ1-2,.,TRBV2,TGTGCCAGCAGTGTGGACAGTAACTATGGCTACACCTTC,CASSVDSNYGYTF
TRBJ2-7,TRBD1,TRBV6-1,TGTGCCAGCAGGAGGCAGGGGGAAGGCGAGCAGTACTTC,CASRRQGEGEQYF
TRBJ2-7,.,TRBV7-6,TGTGCCAGCAGCTTAAAACAGGGTTGGGCCTACGAGCAGTACTTC,CASSLKQGWAYEQYF
TRBJ2-7,.,TRBV4-1,TGCGCCAGCAGCCAAGCAGGGTCGGCCAAACCCTACGAGCAGTACTTC,CASSQAGSAKPYEQYF
TRBJ2-1,.,TRBV10-1,TGCGCCAGCAGTGAGTCGGGAGAGGGGGTTCAGTTCTTC,CASSESGEGVQFF